These 17 T cell receptor beta chains share one sample of origin, sequenced in a study of T cell repertoires in cytomegalovirus infection. From the reads, TCRdb called clonotypes with MiXCR, one entry per CDR3 protein. The data contain about 490,000 distinct CDR3 sequences, roughly 29% of them seen just once; the ten biggest clones take up roughly an eighth. The specimen was PBMCs. These receptors were taken from a human donor in good health (CMV status not recorded). Some clones in this sample may be carry-over from other donors' samples.

This clonotype was recorded many times. The chain has TRBV6-2 or TRBV6-3 and TRBJ2-7; D assignment may be TRBD1 or TRBD2 (6 bases each). Trimming took off 6 bases at V and 1 base at J, with 7 bases between the two ends. There are 12 residues in the CDR3. Germline values: CDR1 MNHEY, CDR2 SVGEGT. The CDR3 loop is CASRGGSYEQYF. CDR3 nucleotides: TGTGCCAGCAGAGGGGGGTCCTACGAGCAGTACTTC.

This clonotype came up many times. V is TRBV7-9 and J is TRBJ1-3, with D tentatively TRBD1 (5 bases). This CDR3 comprises 16 residues. From germline, CDR1 is SEHNR and CDR2 FQNEAQ (reference sequence). V was clipped by 4 bases and J by 0 bases, with 13 bases between them. The CDR3 nucleotides are TGTGCCAGCAGCTCCACTCGGGGGTCCTCTGGAAACACCATATATTTT. It encodes CASSSTRGSSGNTIYF.

In DNA form, the CDR3 reads TGTGCCAGCAGTGCGGGAGACCCAGATACGCAGTATTTT. This translates into CASSAGDPDTQYF. The chain employs TRBV6-4 and TRBJ2-3; D might be TRBD2 (6 bases). This CDR3 has 13 amino acids. Germline V lookup: CDR1 MRHNA, CDR2 SNTAGT. V lost 4 bases and J 4 bases, leaving 9 bases between the germline ends.

This clonotype was counted between two and nine times. The V call is TRBV7-3, the J call TRBJ2-1, with D unclear. Germline-derived CDR1 and CDR2 are SGHTA and FQGTGA. V was pared by 1 base and J by 0 bases, with 10 bases between. The CDR3 totals 16 residues. CDR3 bases: TGTGCCAGCAGCTTAAAAGGCGGCAGCTCCTACAATGAGCAGTTCTTC. This translates into CASSLKGGSSYNEQFF.

This chain links TRBV12-3 or TRBV12-4 with TRBJ2-2, with TRBD2 matching 8 bases. The CDR3 runs to 16 residues. Trimming cost V 6 bases and J 5 bases; bases outside gene matches: 11. The DNA of the CDR3 is TGTGCCAGCAGCCGGGGGCGGGAGGCAAGGACCGGGGAGCTGTTTTTT. Encoded protein: CASSRGREARTGELFF.

In its sample, this clonotype was seen many times. The chain carries TRBV7-2 and TRBJ2-2, with unresolved D. Germline CDR1 is SGHTA and CDR2 is FQGNSA. This CDR3 contains 14 residues. V was shortened by 1 base and J by 3 bases, with 6 bases between the two germline ends. The CDR3 spells CASSLVQHTGELFF. The DNA of the CDR3 is TGTGCCAGCAGCTTAGTCCAGCACACCGGGGAGCTGTTTTTT.

The rearrangement uses TRBV20-1 and TRBJ2-1, with D tentatively TRBD1 or TRBD2 (5 bases each). Germline V lookup: CDR1 DFQATT, CDR2 SNEGSKA (reference sequence). The CDR3 totals 13 residues. Between the trimmed V and J ends, which lost 3 bases and 6 bases, there was a span of 12 bases. CDR3 residues: CSARGPLANEQFF. In DNA form, the CDR3 reads TGCAGTGCTAGGGGACCCCTAGCCAATGAGCAGTTCTTC.

This clonotype has just a few counts. The J gene is TRBJ1-1, the V gene TRBV7-9, with D maybe TRBD1 (5 bases). Germline V gives CDR1 SEHNR, CDR2 FQNEAQ (reference sequence). There are 17 residues in the CDR3. With 5 bases removed from V and 0 bases from J, the gap between germline ends came to 19 bases. The chain's CDR3 is CASSSGIWQGLNTEAFF. The CDR3 nucleotides are TGTGCCAGCAGCAGTGGGATTTGGCAGGGACTGAACACTGAAGCTTTCTTT.

This clonotype occurred a few times. The V call is TRBV19, the J call TRBJ2-1; 12 positions match TRBD2. V was clipped by 4 bases and J by 9 bases; unmatched bases: 7. This CDR3 has 15 residues. Per the germline V gene, CDR1 is LNHDA and CDR2 is SQIVND (reference sequence). Here the CDR3 reads CASSRSGLAGLEQFF. The CDR3 nucleotides are TGTGCCAGTAGTAGAAGCGGACTAGCGGGACTTGAGCAGTTCTTC. Drawing the rest from reference TRBV19 and TRBJ2-1, the complete variable domain is DGGITQSPKYLFRKEGQNVTLSCEQNLNHDAMYWYRQDPGQGLRLIYYSQIVNDFQKGDIAEGYSVSREKKESFPLTVTSAQKNPTAFYLCASSRSGLAGLEQFFGPGTRLTVL.

This clonotype was counted only a few times. The chain is built from TRBV7-9 and TRBJ2-5, with D unclear. CDR1 is SEHNR and CDR2 is FQNEAQ in the germline V gene (reference sequence). The CDR3 is 13 amino acids. V was trimmed by 2 bases and J by 7 bases, leaving 11 bases between them. The CDR3 here is CASSLSDAGTQYF. CDR3 in DNA: TGTGCCAGCAGCTTATCCGATGCTGGGACCCAGTACTTC.

This clonotype was found a few times. The chain uses TRBV10-3 and TRBJ2-5; D remains ambiguous. V lost 4 bases and J 1 base, leaving 7 bases between the germline ends. The CDR3 spans 13 residues. From germline, CDR1 is ENHRY and CDR2 SYGVKD. CDR3 sequence (DNA): TGTGCCATCAGTGTCCACTTCCAAGAGACCCAGTACTTC. Protein product: CAISVHFQETQYF.

This clonotype was detected many times. V gene TRBV28 combines with J gene TRBJ2-1; TRBD1 agrees at 7 bases. Germline loops: CDR1 MDHEN, CDR2 SYDVKM. The CDR3 covers 15 residues. With V trimmed by 5 bases and J by 4 bases, 8 bases remained unmatched. The CDR3 loop is CASSLYSTGYNEQFF. The CDR3 DNA follows: TGTGCCAGCAGTCTCTACTCGACAGGGTACAATGAGCAGTTCTTC.

A few counts support this clonotype. The rearrangement uses TRBV29-1 and TRBJ2-1; D might be TRBD1 or TRBD2, each matching 5 bases. V was clipped by 6 bases and J by 0 bases, with 12 bases between them. The CDR3 has 14 amino acids. Germline V gene sequence: CDR1 SQVTM, CDR2 ANQGSEA. The CDR3 spells CSVDRGRSYNEQFF. Written as DNA, the CDR3 is TGCAGCGTGGACCGGGGCCGCTCCTACAATGAGCAGTTCTTC.

In its sample, this clonotype was seen a few times. The genes are TRBV12-3 or TRBV12-4 and TRBJ2-1; 7 positions match TRBD2. V lost 6 bases to trimming and J lost 4 bases; unmatched junction nucleotides: 9. The length of the CDR3 is 15 residues. The CDR3 DNA follows: TGTGCCAGCAGCCCTGGGGGGGGGGAGTACAATGAGCAGTTCTTC. Encoded protein: CASSPGGGEYNEQFF.

The chain is built from TRBV6-2 or TRBV6-3 and TRBJ2-7; tentatively, D is TRBD2 (6 bases). In germline, CDR1 is MNHEY, CDR2 SVGEGT. This CDR3 spans 15 amino acids. V shed 2 bases and J shed 3 bases, with 14 bases lying between them. The CDR3 coding sequence is TGTGCCAGCAGTTACGCTAGCGCTCGGATCTACGAGCAGTACTTC. As protein: CASSYASARIYEQYF.

The chain combines TRBV12-3 or TRBV12-4 with TRBJ2-3, with D possibly TRBD2 on 5 matching bases. The CDR3 has 16 residues. The V and J ends lost 6 bases and 0 bases respectively, with 16 bases between them. This chain's CDR3 is CASSPPGSSSTDTQYF. The CDR3, as DNA: TGTGCCAGCAGCCCCCCGGGGAGCTCTAGCACAGATACGCAGTATTTT.

The chain combines TRBV27 with TRBJ1-5; no definite D call. The CDR3 is 13 amino acids. V gave up 1 base and J gave up 6 bases, with 7 bases separating them. Germline CDR1 and CDR2: MNHEY and SMNVEV (reference sequence). CDR3 residues: CASSLWTSQPQHF. CDR3 DNA: TGTGCCAGCAGTTTATGGACTAGTCAGCCCCAGCATTTT.